Below are 32 T cell receptor beta chains sequenced from a single sample in a study of vaccination and CD4 T cells after COVID-19. The sample's treatment: roughly ten-day PBMC culture with coronavirus spike peptide pools or control peptides (ViraFEST assay). Their antigens remain unidentified. The Oncomine TCR Beta short-read assay was applied to DNA of cultured CD4+ T cells. TCRdb recomputed calls from the PCR reads with MiXCR, one row per CDR3 protein. The sample carries around 20,000 distinct CDR3 sequences, about half recorded once. Specimen: CD4+ T cells from blood, cultured in vitro. These receptors originate from a human donor who had recovered from COVID-19.

This clonotype was detected only a few times. The chain combines TRBV20-1 with TRBJ2-3; D not certain. CDR3 length equals 12 residues. Trimming cost V 4 bases and J 0 bases, with 5 bases left between them. CDR1 is DFQATT, CDR2 SNEGSKA, per germline (reference sequence). CDR3 protein: CSAKGSTDTQYF. The CDR3 DNA reads as TGCAGTGCTAAGGGCAGCACAGATACGCAGTATTTT.

The chain carries TRBV19 and TRBJ1-2; 8 positions match TRBD1. The CDR3 totals 13 residues. V lost 7 bases, J lost 7 bases, and 8 bases stayed unmatched. Germline lookup yields CDR1 LNHDA and CDR2 SQIVND (reference sequence). The CDR3 nucleotides read TGTGCCAGTAACAACCTCAGGGGGCTTGGCTACACCTTC. Its translation is CASNNLRGLGYTF.

The rearrangement links TRBV24-1 to TRBJ2-3; TRBD1 matches 7 bases. Germline values: CDR1 KGHDR, CDR2 SFDVKD. There are 16 residues in the CDR3. V lost 3 bases to trimming and J lost 3 bases; unmatched junction nucleotides: 8. The CDR3 DNA is TGTGCCACCAGTGATCCCGGGACAGAGAATACAGATACGCAGTATTTT. Protein: CATSDPGTENTDTQYF.

The J gene is TRBJ2-7, the V gene TRBV6-2 or TRBV6-3, with D hard to call. V shed 4 bases and J shed 9 bases, with 16 bases lying between them. This CDR3 comprises 13 residues. Germline loops: CDR1 MNHEY, CDR2 SVGEGT. This CDR3 is CASSLAGPQRQYF. Here the CDR3 DNA reads TGTGCCAGCAGTTTGGCAGGCCCCCAGAGGCAGTACTTC.

This rearrangement joins TRBV12-3 or TRBV12-4 to TRBJ2-7, with TRBD2 as a possible D gene (7 bases). The CDR3 is 14 residues long. Trimming took off 6 bases at V and 6 bases at J, with 18 bases between the two ends. CDR3 in amino acids: CASRTRGGEGEQYF. The CDR3 DNA sequence: TGTGCCAGCAGGACGAGGGGGGGCGAGGGCGAGCAGTACTTC.

The genes are TRBV24-1 and TRBJ2-3; D may be TRBD1 (6 bases). Germline values: CDR1 KGHDR, CDR2 SFDVKD. The CDR3 spans 14 residues. Trimming left V 10 bases short and J 1 base short, with 14 bases between. CDR3 loop: CATAPGGGTDTQYF. DNA of the CDR3: TGTGCCACAGCACCTGGGGGCGGCACAGATACGCAGTATTTT.

This chain links TRBV6-1 with TRBJ2-2; tentative D call: TRBD1 (5 bases). V was cut by 6 bases and J by 1 base, with 9 bases left in between. The germline V gene has CDR1 MNHNS and CDR2 SASEGT. CDR3 length: 14 residues. The CDR3: CASRTGQNTGELFF. CDR3 sequence (DNA): TGTGCCAGCAGAACCGGACAGAACACCGGGGAGCTGTTTTTT.

There are a few counts of this clonotype. V and J are TRBV19 and TRBJ1-5, with 7 bases aligning to TRBD1. CDR1 and CDR2 from the germline V gene are LNHDA and SQIVND (reference sequence). Trimming at V came to 6 bases and at J to 0 bases, leaving 5 bases not matched to a gene. This CDR3 comprises 15 residues. DNA for the CDR3: TGTGCCAGTAGGCAGGGGGGGGATAGCAATCAGCCCCAGCATTTT. Translated, it gives CASRQGGDSNQPQHF.

This sequence joins TRBV6-2 or TRBV6-3 and TRBJ1-1; TRBD1 matches 8 bases. The V segment lost 5 bases and the J segment 2 bases; nucleotides outside the gene matches: 7. The germline V gene has CDR1 MNHEY and CDR2 SVGEGT. The CDR3 sequence is 15 residues long. The CDR3 sequence is CASSPTGGINTEAFF. Here the CDR3 DNA reads TGTGCCAGCAGTCCCACAGGGGGGATTAACACTGAAGCTTTCTTT.

This chain connects TRBV20-1 to TRBJ2-7, with D possibly TRBD2 on 6 matching bases. Trimming took 0 bases from V and 2 from J, leaving 17 bases between them. The CDR3 contains 16 residues. In germline, CDR1 is DFQATT, CDR2 SNEGSKA (reference sequence). The CDR3 DNA sequence: TGCAGTGCTAGAGATCTGGCGGGGTCCCGCCCCTACGAGCAGTACTTC. Translation: CSARDLAGSRPYEQYF.

This chain connects TRBV5-1 to TRBJ2-1, with 11 nucleotides matching TRBD2. Per germline, CDR1 SGHRS and CDR2 YFSETQ. The CDR3 totals 14 residues. Trimming cost V 1 base and J 10 bases; bases outside gene matches: 4. CDR3 protein: CASSLQTSGKEQFF. CDR3 DNA sequence: TGCGCCAGCAGCTTGCAGACTAGCGGGAAGGAGCAGTTCTTC.

The chain recombines TRBV20-1 with TRBJ2-7; 9 nucleotides line up with TRBD1. The CDR3 sequence is 13 residues long. Per the germline V gene, CDR1 is DFQATT and CDR2 is SNEGSKA (reference sequence). The J segment lost 4 bases and the V segment lost 3 bases, leaving 4 bases of the junction unmatched. CDR3 bases: TGCAGTGCTAGCAAGGACAGGGGTTACGAGCAGTACTTC. This translates into CSASKDRGYEQYF.

This clonotype occurred once. This chain connects TRBV19 to TRBJ1-1; D gene unclear. With 5 bases removed from V and 4 bases from J, the gap between germline ends came to 8 bases. CDR1 is LNHDA and CDR2 is SQIVND in the germline V gene (reference sequence). The CDR3 runs 12 residues. The CDR3 DNA sequence: TGTGCCAGTAGTGACATCGGCACTGAAGCTTTCTTT. Translating gives CASSDIGTEAFF.

This clonotype was seen only once. This chain uses TRBV28 with TRBJ1-2; D gene unclear. The CDR3 has 12 amino acids. V was clipped by 1 base and J by 8 bases, with 8 bases between them. Looked up from germline, CDR1 is MDHEN and CDR2 is SYDVKM. CDR3 nucleotides: TGTGCCAGCAGTTTATTTGTGGGGGGCTACACCTTC. It encodes CASSLFVGGYTF.

CDR3 nucleotides: TGTGCCAGCAGTTTTGAGGGTCCCTCTGAAGCTTTCTTT. Protein sequence: CASSFEGPSEAFF. The rearrangement joins TRBV27 to TRBJ1-1; the D is unclear. V lost 3 bases to trimming and J lost 6 bases, with 11 bases between them. This CDR3 contains 13 residues. Germline CDR1 and CDR2: MNHEY and SMNVEV (reference sequence).

By share, this clonotype counts as medium-sized. The chain employs TRBV20-1 and TRBJ2-1; D assignment may be TRBD1 or TRBD2 (5 bases each). The germline CDR1 and CDR2 sequences are DFQATT and SNEGSKA (reference sequence). The CDR3 consists of 16 residues. With 3 bases removed from V and 2 bases from J, the gap between germline ends came to 17 bases. Here the CDR3 DNA reads TGCAGTGCTAGGGGGGAGAGATCTAGAACCTACAATGAGCAGTTCTTC. Its protein product is CSARGERSRTYNEQFF.

This clonotype was found a few times. The genes are TRBV7-9 and TRBJ2-7; D not resolved. The germline gives CDR1 SEHNR, CDR2 FQNEAQ (reference sequence). Trimming took 3 bases from V and 4 from J, leaving 4 bases between them. This CDR3 contains 11 residues. The DNA of the CDR3 is TGTGCCAGCAGCTTGCAGTACGAGCAGTACTTC. Translated, it gives CASSLQYEQYF.

The J gene is TRBJ2-4, the V gene TRBV6-2 or TRBV6-3; D not resolved. Trimming removed 7 bases from V and 8 bases from J, with 15 bases in between. This CDR3 has 13 amino acids. The germline CDR1 and CDR2 sequences are MNHEY and SVGEGT. The CDR3 protein is CASNLPAEDIQYF. For the CDR3, the DNA is TGTGCCAGCAATCTCCCGGCAGAGGACATTCAGTACTTC.

The chain is built from TRBV24-1 and TRBJ2-4; D perhaps matches TRBD2 (5 bases). The ends were cut back, 5 bases at V and 5 bases at J, with 12 bases in the middle. Germline CDR1 is KGHDR and CDR2 is SFDVKD. The CDR3 is 14 amino acids. CDR3 bases: TGTGCCACCAGTGGAAAGGGTAGCGAAAACATTCAGTACTTC. Protein product: CATSGKGSENIQYF.

The gene calls are TRBV2 and TRBJ1-5, with 7 nucleotides matching TRBD1. The CDR3 consists of 13 residues. Germline CDR1 SNHLY, CDR2 FYNNEI. The trim removed 6 bases at V and 3 bases at J, leaving 2 bases unmatched. The DNA for the CDR3 is TGTGCCAGCAGGGGACAGTTCAATCAGCCCCAGCATTTT. Translation: CASRGQFNQPQHF.

This clonotype came up once. The rearrangement joins TRBV7-3 to TRBJ2-1, with D perhaps TRBD1 (6 bases). Germline loops: CDR1 SGHTA, CDR2 FQGTGA. V was pared by 3 bases and J by 12 bases, with 18 bases between. This CDR3 is built from 14 residues. The CDR3 spells CASSFDAADSRQFF. In DNA form, the CDR3 reads TGTGCCAGCAGCTTTGACGCCGCGGACAGCAGGCAGTTCTTC.

This clonotype has only a few counts. The chain has TRBV10-1 and TRBJ1-2, with 9 nucleotides matching TRBD1. The V gene end was trimmed by 5 bases and the J gene end by 6 bases; junction bases not matched to a gene: 4. Germline CDR1 and CDR2: WNHNN and SYGVQD (reference sequence). CDR3 size: 13 residues. DNA of the CDR3: TGCGCCAGCAGTCCGGACAGGGGACATGGCTACACCTTC. This codes for CASSPDRGHGYTF.

As DNA, the CDR3 is TGTGCCAGTACCACAGGGGGTGACCCTAACTATGGCTACACCTTC. Residues: CASTTGGDPNYGYTF. This chain joins TRBV19 and TRBJ1-2; 8 nucleotides align to TRBD1. The J segment lost 0 bases and the V segment lost 7 bases, leaving 7 bases of the junction unmatched. The CDR3 covers 15 residues. Germline CDR1 is LNHDA and CDR2 is SQIVND (reference sequence).

The J gene is TRBJ1-2, the V gene TRBV12-3 or TRBV12-4, with 7 bases identical to TRBD1. The CDR3 has 13 amino acids. Trimming took 5 bases from V and 5 from J; bases not matched to a gene: 5. The CDR3 DNA is TGTGCCAGCAGTCGACAGGGCACATATGGCTACACCTTC. It yields the protein CASSRQGTYGYTF.

This clonotype occurred once. J is TRBJ1-5 and V is TRBV28; 9 positions match TRBD1. This CDR3 is built from 14 residues. In germline, CDR1 is MDHEN, CDR2 SYDVKM. V was clipped by 7 bases and J by 6 bases; unmatched bases: 7. This CDR3 is CASNVQGAPQPQHF. The CDR3 DNA follows: TGTGCCAGCAACGTACAGGGGGCCCCTCAGCCCCAGCATTTT.

The chain couples TRBV6-1 to TRBJ1-1, with D possibly being TRBD1 (6 bases). V was trimmed by 4 bases and J by 2 bases, leaving 11 bases between them. The CDR3 spans 14 residues. Germline values: CDR1 MNHNS, CDR2 SASEGT. The DNA for the CDR3 is TGTGCCAGCAGTGGCCTACAGGGAAACACTGAAGCTTTCTTT. Its translation is CASSGLQGNTEAFF.

V usage is TRBV12-3 or TRBV12-4 and J usage is TRBJ2-3; either TRBD1 or TRBD2 may supply D (7 bases each). CDR3 length equals 13 residues. V lost 7 bases to trimming and J lost 6 bases, with 14 bases between them. The CDR3: CASNSQGGDTQYF. CDR3 DNA: TGTGCCAGCAATTCCCAGGGGGGGGATACGCAGTATTTT.

V is TRBV7-9 and J is TRBJ1-1; 10 nucleotides line up with TRBD1. The CDR3 consists of 16 residues. CDR1 and CDR2 from the germline V gene are SEHNR and FQNEAQ (reference sequence). The trim removed 1 base at V and 4 bases at J, leaving 6 bases unmatched. The CDR3: CASSLGRDRGPTEAFF. The CDR3 nucleotides read TGTGCCAGCAGCTTAGGACGGGACAGGGGACCCACTGAAGCTTTCTTT.

The V and J genes are TRBV7-6 and TRBJ2-7; D remains unclear. Germline V gene data show CDR1 as SGHVS and CDR2 as FNYEAQ. Deletions cut 4 bases from V and 4 bases from J, with 11 bases between. The CDR3 sequence is 13 residues long. The CDR3 sequence is CASSSHGSYEQYF. CDR3 in DNA: TGTGCCAGCAGCTCTCACGGGTCTTACGAGCAGTACTTC.

The V call is TRBV5-4, the J call TRBJ2-7; no firm D call. The V and J ends lost 4 bases and 4 bases respectively, with 18 bases between them. CDR3 size: 15 residues. Germline-derived CDR1 and CDR2 are SGHNT and YYREEE (reference sequence). In nucleotides, the CDR3 is TGTGCCAGCAGCCTGGGTGAGCCCCCCACTTACGAGCAGTACTTC. Encoded protein: CASSLGEPPTYEQYF. Based on the CDR3 plus reference TRBV5-4 and TRBJ2-7, the full variable domain is ETGVTQSPTHLIKTRGQQVTLRCSSQSGHNTVSWYQQALGQGPQFIFQYYREEENGRGNFPPRFSGLQFPNYSSELNVNALELDDSALYLCASSLGEPPTYEQYFGPGTRLTVT.

A word on this clonotype: One end of the junction varies from germline; a read error may be responsible. The chain is built from TRBV7-7 and TRBJ2-5; TRBD1 might be the D (6 bases). CDR3 size: 15 residues. The germline V gene has CDR1 SSHAT and CDR2 FNYEAQ (reference sequence). In nucleotides, the CDR3 is TGTGCTAGCAGCCTAAGCAGCCAGGGGATGGAGACCCAGTACTTC. Its protein product is CASSLSSQGMETQYF. The entire variable domain, with the rest obtained from reference TRBV7-7 and TRBJ2-5, is as follows: GAGVSQSPRYKVTKRGQDVTLRCDPISSHATLYWYQQALGQGPEFLTYFNYEAQPDKSGLPSDRFSAERPEGSISTLTIQRTEQRDSAMYRCASSLSSQGMETQYFGPGTRLLVL.

The gene calls are TRBV20-1 and TRBJ1-2; the match to TRBD1 covers 7 bases. CDR3 size: 14 residues. The V gene end was trimmed by 6 bases and the J gene end by 4 bases; junction bases not matched to a gene: 11. The germline V gene encodes CDR1 DFQATT and CDR2 SNEGSKA (reference sequence). DNA of the CDR3: TGCAGTGCCCTGAGACGGACAGGTTCCTATGGCTACACCTTC. Residues: CSALRRTGSYGYTF.